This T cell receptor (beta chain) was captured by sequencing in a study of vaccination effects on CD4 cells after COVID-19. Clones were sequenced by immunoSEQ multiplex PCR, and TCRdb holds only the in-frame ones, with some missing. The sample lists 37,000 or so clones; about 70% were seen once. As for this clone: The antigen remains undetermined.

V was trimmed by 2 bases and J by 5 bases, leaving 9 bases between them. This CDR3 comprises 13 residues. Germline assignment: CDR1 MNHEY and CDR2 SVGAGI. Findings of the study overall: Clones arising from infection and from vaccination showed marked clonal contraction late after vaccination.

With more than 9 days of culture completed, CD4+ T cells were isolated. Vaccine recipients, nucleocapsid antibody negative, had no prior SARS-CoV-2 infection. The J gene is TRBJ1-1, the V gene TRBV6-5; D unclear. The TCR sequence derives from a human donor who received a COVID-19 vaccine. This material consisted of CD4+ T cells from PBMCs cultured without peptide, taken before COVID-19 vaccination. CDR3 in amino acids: CASSYEEKTEAFF. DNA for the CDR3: TGTGCCAGCAGTTACGAGGAAAAGACTGAAGCTTTCTTT.